Given below is one T cell receptor (beta chain) in context. The CDR3 extends over 13 amino acids. The V and J ends lost 3 bases and 2 bases respectively, with 5 bases between them. The germline V gene has CDR1 MNHNS and CDR2 SASEGT. The data derive from a study of blood T cell repertoires in COVID-19. Across the whole study: Sites in the United States, Italy and Spain provided acute and convalescent COVID-19 samples. T cells, B-cell-depleted T cells, or PBMCs supplied cDNA or gDNA.

This table comes from immunoSEQ multiplex PCR, and its TCRdb copy is limited to in-frame clones, with some not included. The data show just over 300,000 clones, 75% to 90% seen once. The age range of participants was about 18 to 100 years, with residence in about two dozen US areas. Cohort placement rested on clinical history that participants reported themselves. V and J are TRBV6-1 and TRBJ1-5; D remains ambiguous. The clonotype originates from a woman aged 40-49 years who had recovered from COVID-19. Sequencing input: PBMCs or T cells enriched from blood (not recorded which). CDR3: CASSDRRNQPQHF. The CDR3 nucleotides are TGTGCCAGCAGTGACAGGCGCAATCAGCCCCAGCATTTT.